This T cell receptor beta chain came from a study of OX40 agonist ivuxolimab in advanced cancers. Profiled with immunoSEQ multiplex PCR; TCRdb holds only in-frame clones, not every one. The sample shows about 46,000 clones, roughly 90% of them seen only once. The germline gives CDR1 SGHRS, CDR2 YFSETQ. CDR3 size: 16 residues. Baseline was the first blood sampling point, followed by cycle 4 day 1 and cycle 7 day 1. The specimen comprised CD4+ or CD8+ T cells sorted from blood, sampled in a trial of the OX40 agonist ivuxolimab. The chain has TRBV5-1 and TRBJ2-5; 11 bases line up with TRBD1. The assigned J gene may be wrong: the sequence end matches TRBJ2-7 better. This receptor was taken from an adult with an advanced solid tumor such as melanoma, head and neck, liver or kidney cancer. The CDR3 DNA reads TGCGCCAGCAGCTTGAATTATGGGACAGGGGGCTACGAGCAGTACTTC. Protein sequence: CASSLNYGTGGYEQYF.